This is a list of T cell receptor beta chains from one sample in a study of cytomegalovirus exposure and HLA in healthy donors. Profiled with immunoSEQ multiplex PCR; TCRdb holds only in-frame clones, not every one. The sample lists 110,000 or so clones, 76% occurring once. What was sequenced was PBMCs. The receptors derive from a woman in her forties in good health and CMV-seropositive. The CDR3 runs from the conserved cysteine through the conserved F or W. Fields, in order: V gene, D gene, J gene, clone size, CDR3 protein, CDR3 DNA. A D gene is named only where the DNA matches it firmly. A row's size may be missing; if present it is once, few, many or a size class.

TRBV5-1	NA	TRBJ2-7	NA	CASSFPGNSYEQYF	TGCGCCAGCAGCTTCCCCGGTAACTCCTACGAGCAGTACTTC
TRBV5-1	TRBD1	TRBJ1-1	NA	CASSSGQGGTEAFF	TGCGCCAGCAGCTCGGGACAGGGGGGCACTGAAGCTTTCTTT
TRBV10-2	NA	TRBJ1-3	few	CASEDGGVSGNTIYF	TGCGCCAGTGAGGACGGAGGGGTCTCTGGAAACACCATATATTTT
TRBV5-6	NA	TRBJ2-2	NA	CASSSEGANTGELFF	TGTGCCAGCAGCTCCGAGGGGGCGAACACCGGGGAGCTGTTTTTT
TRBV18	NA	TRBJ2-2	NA	CASSPPSTGELFF	TGTGCCAGCTCACCACCTAGCACCGGGGAGCTGTTTTTT
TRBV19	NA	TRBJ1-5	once	CASSIFNQPQHF	TGTGCCAGTAGTATCTTTAATCAGCCCCAGCATTTT
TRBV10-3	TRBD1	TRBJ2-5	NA	CAISETRQGSETQYF	TGTGCCATCAGTGAGACCCGACAGGGGTCAGAGACCCAGTACTTC
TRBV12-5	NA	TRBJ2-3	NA	CASGLWGTQYF	TGTGCTAGTGGTTTATGGGGCACGCAGTATTTT
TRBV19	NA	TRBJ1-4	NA	CASSGPRGGLEKLFF	TGTGCCAGTAGTGGCCCGCGGGGCGGACTTGAAAAACTGTTTTTT
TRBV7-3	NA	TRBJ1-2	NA	CASSSQGNYGYTF	TGTGCCAGCAGCTCCCAGGGGAACTATGGCTACACCTTC
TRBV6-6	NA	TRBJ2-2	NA	CASSPPVLNTGELFF	TGTGCCAGCAGCCCCCCTGTCCTGAACACCGGGGAGCTGTTTTTT
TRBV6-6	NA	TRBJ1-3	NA	CASSPSPSGNTIYF	TGTGCCAGCAGCCCCAGTCCCTCTGGAAACACCATATATTTT
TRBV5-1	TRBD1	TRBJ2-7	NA	CASSLGDRGPYEQYF	TGCGCCAGCAGCTTGGGGGACAGGGGGCCCTACGAGCAGTACTTC
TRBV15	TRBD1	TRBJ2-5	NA	CATSRDPRQGLLGTQYF	TGTGCCACCAGCAGAGATCCGAGACAGGGCCTACTCGGGACCCAGTACTTC
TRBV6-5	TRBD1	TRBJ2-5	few	CASSLTGGGWETQYF	TGTGCCAGCAGTTTGACAGGGGGCGGATGGGAGACCCAGTACTTC
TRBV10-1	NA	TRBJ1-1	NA	CASSFSRDTEAFF	TGCGCCAGCAGTTTTTCCAGGGACACTGAAGCTTTCTTT